These T cell receptor beta chains were read from a single sample in a study of Graves' ophthalmopathy and Graves' hyperthyroidism. TCRdb used MiXCR to reprocess the multiplex PCR reads, holding one entry per CDR3 protein. The sample contains some 150,000 distinct CDR3 sequences, around two fifths of which appear only once. Sequenced sample: peripheral blood. All receptors come from a man aged 25 to 45 with Graves' ophthalmopathy. The CDR3 runs from the conserved cysteine through the conserved F or W. A D gene is named only where the DNA matches it firmly. Where a row states a size, it is once, few, many or the class of an expanded clone; other rows omit it.

J: TRBJ2-7
size: -
V: TRBV6-9
D: -
DNA: TGTGCCAGCAGCCACAGGGCCATTGGCTACGAGCAGTACTTC
CDR3: CASSHRAIGYEQYF

J: TRBJ1-3
size: many
V: TRBV4-2
D: -
DNA: TGTGCCAGCAGCCAGAGGTTGATAACAGGGATCTCTGGAAACACCATATATTTT
CDR3: CASSQRLITGISGNTIYF

J: TRBJ1-2
size: many
V: TRBV6-5
D: -
DNA: TGTGCCAGCAGTTACTCGAGAAGGGGAGGTGGCTACACCTTC
CDR3: CASSYSRRGGGYTF

J: TRBJ2-2
size: -
V: TRBV7-2
D: TRBD2
DNA: TGTGCCAGCCTCCGGACTAGCGGGAGTACCGGGGAGCTGTTTTTT
CDR3: CASLRTSGSTGELFF

J: TRBJ1-3
size: -
V: TRBV12-3/TRBV12-4
D: -
DNA: TGTGCCAGCAGTGGGGGGGCCGGTACAACCATATATTTT
CDR3: CASSGGAGTTIYF

J: TRBJ2-5
size: -
V: TRBV11-2
D: TRBD2
DNA: TGTGCCAGCAGTTTGTTAGCGGGGATCCAAGAGACCCAGTACTTC
CDR3: CASSLLAGIQETQYF

J: TRBJ1-2
size: many
V: TRBV20-1
D: -
DNA: TGCAGTGCTCAGCCCCCGGACAGATGGGATGGCTACACCTTC
CDR3: CSAQPPDRWDGYTF

J: TRBJ2-4
size: many
V: TRBV7-8
D: -
DNA: TGTGCCAGCAGCCCCTGGGGCGGAAACATTCAGTACTTC
CDR3: CASSPWGGNIQYF

J: TRBJ2-7
size: many
V: TRBV12-3/TRBV12-4
D: -
DNA: TGTGCCAGCAGTTTATGGCTAGGCCTCACAGGCGAGCAGTACTTC
CDR3: CASSLWLGLTGEQYF

J: TRBJ1-5
size: many
V: TRBV6-2/TRBV6-3
D: -
DNA: TGTGCCAGCTTAGCTGACGGGGGCCCAGGTCAGCCCCAGCATTTT
CDR3: CASLADGGPGQPQHF

J: TRBJ1-1
size: -
V: TRBV28
D: -
DNA: TGTGCCAGCAGCGCAAAGTTGAACACTAAAGCTTTCTTT
CDR3: CASSAKLNTKAFF

J: TRBJ1-3
size: few
V: TRBV6-4
D: -
DNA: TGTGCCAGCAGGGACGACGAGTCTCCCTCTGGAAACACCATATATTTT
CDR3: CASRDDESPSGNTIYF

J: TRBJ1-6
size: many
V: TRBV6-5
D: -
DNA: TGTGCCAGCAGTTACGGGCAGGGCTTTTTTAATTCACCCCTCCACTTT
CDR3: CASSYGQGFFNSPLHF

J: TRBJ2-7
size: -
V: TRBV27
D: TRBD1
DNA: TGTGCCAGCAGTATCAGGGGGATGTGGGAGCAGTACTTC
CDR3: CASSIRGMWEQYF

J: TRBJ2-2
size: -
V: TRBV28
D: -
DNA: TGTGCCAGCCAAAAACGAGGCTCAACCACCGGGGAGCTGTTTTTT
CDR3: CASQKRGSTTGELFF

J: TRBJ2-7
size: many
V: TRBV12-3/TRBV12-4
D: -
DNA: TGTGCCAGCAGTTTGGTTAGGGGCGCCACTGCAAGCTCCTACGAGCAGTACTTC
CDR3: CASSLVRGATASSYEQYF

J: TRBJ1-1
size: many
V: TRBV28
D: -
DNA: TGTGCCAGCTCTATCTCGGCGCCTGAAGCTTTCTTT
CDR3: CASSISAPEAFF

J: TRBJ2-6
size: many
V: TRBV7-2
D: TRBD2
DNA: TGTGCCAGCAACAGGACTCCGGGACTACTCTCTGGGGCCAACGTCCTGACTTTC
CDR3: CASNRTPGLLSGANVLTF

J: TRBJ2-7
size: many
V: TRBV4-3
D: -
DNA: TGCGCCAGCAGCCAAGATTTGGCCAGGGTGACCTACGAGCAGTACTTC
CDR3: CASSQDLARVTYEQYF

J: TRBJ1-6
size: -
V: TRBV11-2
D: TRBD1
DNA: TGTGCCAGCAGCTTACGACAGGGTGGTTCACCCCTCCACTTT
CDR3: CASSLRQGGSPLHF

J: TRBJ1-1
size: once
V: TRBV15
D: -
DNA: TGTGCCACCAGCAGGAGAGGACAGTTGAACACTGAAGCTTTCTTT
CDR3: CATSRRGQLNTEAFF

J: TRBJ2-4
size: -
V: TRBV6-1
D: TRBD2
DNA: TGTGCCAGCAGTGAAGCAGGGAGGGACATTCAGTACTTC
CDR3: CASSEAGRDIQYF

J: TRBJ1-3
size: -
V: TRBV7-3
D: TRBD1
DNA: TGTGCCAGCAGCTTCACCGGGACAGGGGGTATCTTCTCTGGAAACACCATATATTTT
CDR3: CASSFTGTGGIFSGNTIYF

J: TRBJ1-2
size: many
V: TRBV2
D: TRBD1
DNA: TGTGCCAACAGGGGGAACTATGGCTACACCTTC
CDR3: CANRGNYGYTF

J: TRBJ2-7
size: once
V: TRBV15
D: TRBD2
DNA: TGTGCCACCAGCAGCTTCGGGAGGGGGTACGAGCAGTACTTC
CDR3: CATSSFGRGYEQYF

J: TRBJ2-7
size: few
V: TRBV2
D: -
DNA: TGTGCCAGCAGCGGTGCGGCGGGCCGTACCTACGAGCAGTACTTC
CDR3: CASSGAAGRTYEQYF

J: TRBJ2-5
size: -
V: TRBV11-2
D: -
DNA: TGTGCCAGCAGCTTAGGGACAGACGAGACCCAGTACTTC
CDR3: CASSLGTDETQYF

J: TRBJ1-1
size: many
V: TRBV29-1
D: -
DNA: TGCAGCGCTTCGCCTGGGGGGTTGGTCACTGAAGCTTTCTTT
CDR3: CSASPGGLVTEAFF

J: TRBJ2-7
size: few
V: TRBV6-2/TRBV6-3
D: TRBD2
DNA: TGTGCCAGCAGTGTTCTAGCGGGAGCCTTTTACGAGCAGTACTTC
CDR3: CASSVLAGAFYEQYF

J: TRBJ2-7
size: once
V: TRBV24-1
D: -
DNA: TGTGCCACCAGTGATCCGCGGTCCCTTAACGAGCAGTACTTC
CDR3: CATSDPRSLNEQYF

J: TRBJ1-5
size: -
V: TRBV12-3/TRBV12-4
D: -
DNA: TGTGCCACCAACCTTGGGGGGGGTGGTCAGCCCCAGCATTTT
CDR3: CATNLGGGGQPQHF

J: TRBJ2-7
size: many
V: TRBV18
D: TRBD1
DNA: TGTGCCAGCTCACCACCGGTACAGGGGGTCTCCTACGAGCAGTACTTC
CDR3: CASSPPVQGVSYEQYF

J: TRBJ1-2
size: few
V: TRBV28
D: TRBD1
DNA: TGTGCCAGCAGGACAGGGAACTATGGCTACACCTTC
CDR3: CASRTGNYGYTF

J: TRBJ1-5
size: many
V: TRBV6-1
D: -
DNA: TGTGCCAGCAGTGAAAATCCCGATCAGCCCCAGCATTTT
CDR3: CASSENPDQPQHF

J: TRBJ2-7
size: many
V: TRBV7-8
D: -
DNA: TGTGCCAGCAGCTTAGTTCGGGGATCCTACGAGCAGTACTTC
CDR3: CASSLVRGSYEQYF

J: TRBJ1-2
size: few
V: TRBV28
D: -
DNA: TGTGCCAGCAGTCGGACGGTCTATGGCTACACCTTC
CDR3: CASSRTVYGYTF

J: TRBJ1-5
size: -
V: TRBV2
D: TRBD1
DNA: TGTGCCAGCAGTCTGGGACAGCCTTACCAGCCCCAGCATTTT
CDR3: CASSLGQPYQPQHF

J: TRBJ2-5
size: -
V: TRBV9
D: -
DNA: TGTGCCAGCAGCACATCATATCCAACCCGAGGGACCCAGTACTTC
CDR3: CASSTSYPTRGTQYF

J: TRBJ1-2
size: many
V: TRBV6-2/TRBV6-3
D: -
DNA: TGTGCCAGCAGACCCCAGAGCGGAGCTGGCTATGGCTACACCTTC
CDR3: CASRPQSGAGYGYTF

J: TRBJ2-3
size: many
V: TRBV5-1
D: TRBD1
DNA: TGCGCCAGCAGCCTGGGACAGGGCTCCACAGATACGCAGTATTTT
CDR3: CASSLGQGSTDTQYF

J: TRBJ1-5
size: many
V: TRBV6-4
D: -
DNA: TGTGCCAGCACCTCAAAGTGGTCGGCGGATAGCAATCAGCCCCAGCATTTT
CDR3: CASTSKWSADSNQPQHF

J: TRBJ2-6
size: many
V: TRBV10-3
D: TRBD1
DNA: TGTGCCATCAGGAAGGACAGGGCGTCGGGAGGGGCCAACGTCCTGACTTTC
CDR3: CAIRKDRASGGANVLTF

J: TRBJ1-6
size: -
V: TRBV13
D: -
DNA: TGTGCCAGCAGCTTGCGAAACACAGGGTATAATTCACCCCTCCACTTT
CDR3: CASSLRNTGYNSPLHF

J: TRBJ2-7
size: -
V: TRBV9
D: -
DNA: TGTGCCAGCAGCGTAGAGGGCGGCGCCTACGAGCAGTACTTC
CDR3: CASSVEGGAYEQYF

J: TRBJ2-7
size: -
V: TRBV6-1
D: TRBD2
DNA: TGTGCCAGCACTAGACTAGCGGGATCCCAGTACTTC
CDR3: CASTRLAGSQYF

J: TRBJ2-7
size: -
V: TRBV20-1
D: TRBD1
DNA: TGCAGTGCATCCGAACAGGGGAACGAGCAGTACTTC
CDR3: CSASEQGNEQYF

J: TRBJ2-3
size: many
V: TRBV19
D: TRBD1
DNA: TGTGCCAGTAGTTTATTCGGACAGGGGCCAGATACGCAGTATTTT
CDR3: CASSLFGQGPDTQYF

J: TRBJ2-2
size: many
V: TRBV12-5
D: -
DNA: TGTGCTAGTGGTTTGTCACCGAACACCGGGGAGCTGTTTTTT
CDR3: CASGLSPNTGELFF

J: TRBJ2-5
size: -
V: TRBV6-1
D: TRBD1
DNA: TGTGCCAGCAGTACCCCCTCCGGGACAGGGCTAGGGACCCAGTACTTC
CDR3: CASSTPSGTGLGTQYF

J: TRBJ1-3
size: once
V: TRBV12-3/TRBV12-4
D: -
DNA: TGTGCCAGCAGTAAAAGTGGAAACACCATATATTTT
CDR3: CASSKSGNTIYF

J: TRBJ2-7
size: many
V: TRBV30
D: -
DNA: TGTGCCTGGAAGACAACCTACGAGCAGTACTTC
CDR3: CAWKTTYEQYF

J: TRBJ2-5
size: -
V: TRBV28
D: -
DNA: TGTGCCAGCAGTCCGCTACCCCGGGCCCCCGGGGAGACCCAGTACTTC
CDR3: CASSPLPRAPGETQYF

J: TRBJ2-7
size: -
V: TRBV10-3
D: TRBD2
DNA: TGTGCCACGACGGGACTAGCGGGATCCTCCTACGAGCAGTACTTC
CDR3: CATTGLAGSSYEQYF